The T cell receptor (beta chain) described here comes from a study of OX40 agonist ivuxolimab in advanced cancers. Study outcomes and limitations: What antigens the expanded peripheral T cells recognized was never established.

Data came from immunoSEQ multiplex PCR; TCRdb stores just in-frame clones and leaves some out. The profile shows about 54,000 clones, approximately 93% of them singletons. Patients who had autoimmune disease history or got systemic immunosuppression were left out. Germline assignment: CDR1 MGHRA and CDR2 YSYEKL. The CDR3 sequence is 17 residues long. V dropped 4 bases and J dropped 6; count of bases not matched to a gene: 13. With respect to this clone: Its antigen is unknown.

The TCR originated in an adult with an advanced solid tumor such as melanoma, head and neck, liver or kidney cancer. This chain links TRBV4-1 with TRBJ2-2; 8 bases align to TRBD2. The sample here was CD4+ or CD8+ T cells sorted from blood, taken in a trial of the OX40 agonist ivuxolimab. The CDR3 bases are TGCGCCAGCAGCCCCGGAGCGGGAGCCCCTAAATCCGGGGAGCTGTTTTTT. This sequence encodes CASSPGAGAPKSGELFF.